These 10 T cell receptor beta chains were sequenced from one sample in a study of blood T cell repertoires in COVID-19. Only in-frame clones appear in the TCRdb table, and some are missing; sequencing was by immunoSEQ multiplex PCR. This table holds roughly 380,000 clones, approximately 89% found once. Sequencing was performed on PBMCs or T cells enriched from blood (not recorded which). The source is a man aged 25-40 years who had recovered from COVID-19.

This chain uses TRBV14 with TRBJ1-2; 7 nucleotides align to TRBD1. This CDR3 contains 16 residues. With 1 base clipped from V and 7 bases from J, the junction kept 12 bases outside the gene matches. Germline CDR1 is SGHDN and CDR2 is FVKESK. The CDR3 DNA sequence: TGTGCCAGCAGCCAAGTGACAGGGTACCGCGTCGGTGGCTACACCTTC. This translates into CASSQVTGYRVGGYTF.

CDR3 DNA sequence: TGTGCCAGCAGCAAAGTCGCGGACAGTGAAGCTTTCTTT. Its translation is CASSKVADSEAFF. This chain connects TRBV21-1 to TRBJ1-1; the D call in the table, TRBD1, was not verified against the DNA. TRBV21-1 corresponds to a pseudogene. The CDR3 contains 13 residues.

The rearrangement joins TRBV19 to TRBJ1-5; 7 nucleotides match TRBD1. This CDR3 has 15 amino acids. The junction had 6 bases not matched to a gene; V was cut back by 4 bases and J by 3 bases. The germline V gene encodes CDR1 LNHDA and CDR2 SQIVND (reference sequence). This CDR3 is CASSTTGPSNQPQHF. Here the CDR3 DNA reads TGTGCCAGTAGTACGACAGGGCCCTCCAATCAGCCCCAGCATTTT.

A word on this clone: One end of the junction fails to match germline, which may point to a read error. The chain recombines TRBV27 with TRBJ2-3, with D possibly matching TRBD2 (6 bases). The CDR3 runs to 16 residues. Germline lookup yields CDR1 MNHEY and CDR2 SMNVEV (reference sequence). CDR3 sequence reads: CASSQAPGVGTDTQYF. The CDR3 DNA is TGTGCCAGCAGCCAAGCTCCGGGGGTTGGCACGGATACGCAGTATTTT.

In the case of this clone: The sample has other DNA sequences that encode this CDR3 too. The rearrangement joins TRBV12-3 or TRBV12-4 to TRBJ1-4; weak D call: TRBD1 (6 bases). The CDR3 extends over 12 amino acids. Trimming stripped 9 bases from V and 10 bases from J, with 15 bases between. CDR3 region: CASSGAGGKLFF. The CDR3 coding sequence is TGTGCCAGTTCAGGGGCTGGCGGAAAACTGTTTTTT.

With respect to this clone: In the same sample, other DNA sequences code for this CDR3. The V call is TRBV27, the J call TRBJ2-7, with 9 nucleotides matching TRBD1. The V segment lost 3 bases and the J segment 2 bases; nucleotides outside the gene matches: 2. The CDR3 contains 14 residues. CDR1 and CDR2 (germline): MNHEY, SMNVEV (reference sequence). CDR3 region: CASSLGQGPYEQYF. CDR3 sequence (DNA): TGTGCCAGCAGTTTGGGACAGGGCCCCTACGAGCAGTACTTC.

The chain combines TRBV2 with TRBJ1-1; D not certain. The CDR3 is 13 amino acids. Trimming took off 4 bases at V and 6 bases at J, with 12 bases between the two ends. Germline-derived CDR1 and CDR2 are SNHLY and FYNNEI. CDR3 nucleotides: TGTGCCAGCAGTGGAGTAGAGGGTTCTGAAGCTTTCTTT. Translating gives CASSGVEGSEAFF.

The chain couples TRBV2 to TRBJ1-1; unclear D gene. The CDR3 is 15 amino acids. Germline CDR1 reads SNHLY; CDR2 reads FYNNEI. Trimming stripped 0 bases from V and 2 bases from J, with 10 bases between. The CDR3 bases are TGTGCCAGCAGTGAAGCGGGAGCAGTTAACACTGAAGCTTTCTTT. It is translated as CASSEAGAVNTEAFF. The full variable domain, completed using reference TRBV2 and TRBJ1-1, is EPEVTQTPSHQVTQMGQEVILRCVPISNHLYFYWYRQILGQKVEFLVSFYNNEISEKSEIFDDQFSVERPDGSNFTLKIRSTKLEDSAMYFCASSEAGAVNTEAFFGQGTRLTVV.

The count of this clone is one. The V gene is TRBV9, the J gene TRBJ2-2, with a weak D call TRBD1 (5 bases). The V and J ends lost 4 bases and 0 bases respectively, with 13 bases between them. This CDR3 region has 16 residues. Germline V gives CDR1 SGDLS, CDR2 YYNGEE. CDR3 in DNA: TGTGCCAGCAGCCAACGGACAAACGCGAACACCGGGGAGCTGTTTTTT. Its protein is CASSQRTNANTGELFF.

V is TRBV3-1 (or the pseudogene TRBV3-2) and J is TRBJ2-7; 8 bases map to TRBD1. The germline CDR1 and CDR2 sequences are LGHDT and YNNKEL (reference sequence). V shed 0 bases and J 2 bases; nucleotides not matched to a gene: 9. The CDR3 is made up of 17 amino acids. This CDR3 is CASSQDQGAGGTYEQYF. For the CDR3, the DNA is TGTGCCAGCAGCCAAGATCAGGGGGCAGGGGGAACCTACGAGCAGTACTTC.